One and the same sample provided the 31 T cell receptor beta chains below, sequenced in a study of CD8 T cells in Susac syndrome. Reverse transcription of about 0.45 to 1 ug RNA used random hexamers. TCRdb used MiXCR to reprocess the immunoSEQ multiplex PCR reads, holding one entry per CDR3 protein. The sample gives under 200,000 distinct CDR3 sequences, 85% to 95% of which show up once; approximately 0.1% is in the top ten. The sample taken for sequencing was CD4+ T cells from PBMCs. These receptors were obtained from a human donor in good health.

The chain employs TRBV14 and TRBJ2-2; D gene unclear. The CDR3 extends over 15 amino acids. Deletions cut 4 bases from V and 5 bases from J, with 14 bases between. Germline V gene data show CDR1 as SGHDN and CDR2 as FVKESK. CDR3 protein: CASSRLGLRTGELFF. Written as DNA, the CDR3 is TGTGCCAGCAGCCGGCTGGGTTTGAGGACCGGGGAGCTGTTTTTT.

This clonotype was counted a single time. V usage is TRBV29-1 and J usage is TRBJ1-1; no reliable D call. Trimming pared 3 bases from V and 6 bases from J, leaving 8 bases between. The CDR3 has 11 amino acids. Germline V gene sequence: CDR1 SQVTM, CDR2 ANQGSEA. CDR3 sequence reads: CSVEAPSEAFF. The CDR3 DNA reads TGCAGCGTTGAGGCCCCGTCTGAAGCTTTCTTT.

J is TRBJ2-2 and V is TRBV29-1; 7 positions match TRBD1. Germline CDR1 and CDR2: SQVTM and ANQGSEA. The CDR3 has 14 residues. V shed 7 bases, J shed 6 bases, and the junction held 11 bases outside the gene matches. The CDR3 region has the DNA TGCAGCGCGTTGGGCGACAGGGTCGCCGGGGAGCTGTTTTTT. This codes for CSALGDRVAGELFF.

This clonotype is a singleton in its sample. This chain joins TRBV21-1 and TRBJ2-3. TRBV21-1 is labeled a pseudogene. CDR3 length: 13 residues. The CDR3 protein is CASRIRATDTQYF. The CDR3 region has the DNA TGTGCCAGCAGGATCCGAGCCACAGATACGCAGTATTTT.

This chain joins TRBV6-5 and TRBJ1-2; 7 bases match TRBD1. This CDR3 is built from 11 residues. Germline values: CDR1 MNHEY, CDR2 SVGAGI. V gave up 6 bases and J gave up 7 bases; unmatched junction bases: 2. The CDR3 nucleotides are TGTGCCAGCAGGCGACAGGGTGGCTACACCTTC. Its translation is CASRRQGGYTF.

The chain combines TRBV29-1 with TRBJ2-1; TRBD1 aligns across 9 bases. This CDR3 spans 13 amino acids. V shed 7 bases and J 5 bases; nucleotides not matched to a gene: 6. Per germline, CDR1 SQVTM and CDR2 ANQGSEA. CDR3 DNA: TGCAGCGGACGACAGGGGGGGAACAATGAGCAGTTCTTC. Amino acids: CSGRQGGNNEQFF.

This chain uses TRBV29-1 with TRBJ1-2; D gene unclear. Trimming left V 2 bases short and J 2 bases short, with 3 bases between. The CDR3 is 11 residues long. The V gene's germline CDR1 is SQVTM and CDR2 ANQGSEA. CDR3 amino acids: CSVERNYGYTF. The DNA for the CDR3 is TGCAGCGTTGAAAGGAACTATGGCTACACCTTC.

The CDR3 nucleotides read TGCAGCGTGAGGACAGGGAGGGGCGAGCAGTACTTC. Protein: CSVRTGRGEQYF. This rearrangement joins TRBV29-1 to TRBJ2-7; a possible D gene is TRBD1 (8 bases). With 6 bases removed from V and 6 bases from J, the gap between germline ends came to 15 bases. This CDR3 has 12 residues. CDR1 and CDR2 from the germline V gene are SQVTM and ANQGSEA.

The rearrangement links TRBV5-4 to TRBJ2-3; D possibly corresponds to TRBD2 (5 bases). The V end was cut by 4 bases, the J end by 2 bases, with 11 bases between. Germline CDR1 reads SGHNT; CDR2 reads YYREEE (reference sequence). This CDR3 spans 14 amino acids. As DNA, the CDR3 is TGTGCCAGCAGCCCCAAACTAGTCACAGATACGCAGTATTTT. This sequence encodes CASSPKLVTDTQYF. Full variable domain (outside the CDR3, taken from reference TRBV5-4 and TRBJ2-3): ETGVTQSPTHLIKTRGQQVTLRCSSQSGHNTVSWYQQALGQGPQFIFQYYREEENGRGNFPPRFSGLQFPNYSSELNVNALELDDSALYLCASSPKLVTDTQYFGPGTRLTVL.

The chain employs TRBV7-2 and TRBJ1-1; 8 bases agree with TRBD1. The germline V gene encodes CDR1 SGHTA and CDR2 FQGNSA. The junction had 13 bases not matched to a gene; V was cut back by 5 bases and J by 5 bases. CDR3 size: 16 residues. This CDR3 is CASSRDGTGGGTEAFF. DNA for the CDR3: TGTGCCAGCAGCCGTGACGGAACAGGGGGTGGGACTGAAGCTTTCTTT. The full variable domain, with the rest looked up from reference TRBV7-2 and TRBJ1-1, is GAGVSQSPSNKVTEKGKDVELRCDPISGHTALYWYRQSLGQGLEFLIYFQGNSAPDKSGLPSDRFSAERTGGSVSTLTIQRTQQEDSAVYLCASSRDGTGGGTEAFFGQGTRLTVV.

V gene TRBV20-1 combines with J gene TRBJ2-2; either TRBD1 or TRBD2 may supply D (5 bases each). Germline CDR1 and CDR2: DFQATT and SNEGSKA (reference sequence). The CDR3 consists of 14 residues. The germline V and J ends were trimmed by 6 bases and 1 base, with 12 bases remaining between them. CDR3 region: CSAPRDGNTGELFF. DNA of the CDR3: TGCAGTGCACCCCGGGACGGGAACACCGGGGAGCTGTTTTTT.

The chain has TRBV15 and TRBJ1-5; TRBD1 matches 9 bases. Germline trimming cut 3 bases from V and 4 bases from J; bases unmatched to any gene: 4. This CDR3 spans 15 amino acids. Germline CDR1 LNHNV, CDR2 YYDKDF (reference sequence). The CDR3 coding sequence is TGTGCCACCAGCAGGGGGGACAGGGATAATCAGCCCCAGCATTTT. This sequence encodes CATSRGDRDNQPQHF.

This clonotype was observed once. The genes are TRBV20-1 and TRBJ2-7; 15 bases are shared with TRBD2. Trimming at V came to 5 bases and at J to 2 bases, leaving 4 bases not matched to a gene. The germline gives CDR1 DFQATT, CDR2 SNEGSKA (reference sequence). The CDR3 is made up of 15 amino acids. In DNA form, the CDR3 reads TGCAGTGCTCCGGGACTAGCGGGAGGAACCTACGAGCAGTACGTC. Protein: CSAPGLAGGTYEQYV.

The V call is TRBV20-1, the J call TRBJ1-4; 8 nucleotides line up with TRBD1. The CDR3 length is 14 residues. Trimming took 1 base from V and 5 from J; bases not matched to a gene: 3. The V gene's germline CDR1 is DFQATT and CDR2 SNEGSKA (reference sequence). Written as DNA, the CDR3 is TGCAGTGCTAGAGTAACAGGGGGGAATGAAAAACTGTTTTTT. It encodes CSARVTGGNEKLFF.

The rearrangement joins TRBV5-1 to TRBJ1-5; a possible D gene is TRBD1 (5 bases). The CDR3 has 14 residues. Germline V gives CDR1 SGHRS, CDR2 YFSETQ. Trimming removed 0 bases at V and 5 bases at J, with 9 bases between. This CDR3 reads CASSLAGGDQPQHF. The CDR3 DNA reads TGCGCCAGCAGCTTGGCGGGGGGGGATCAGCCCCAGCATTTT.

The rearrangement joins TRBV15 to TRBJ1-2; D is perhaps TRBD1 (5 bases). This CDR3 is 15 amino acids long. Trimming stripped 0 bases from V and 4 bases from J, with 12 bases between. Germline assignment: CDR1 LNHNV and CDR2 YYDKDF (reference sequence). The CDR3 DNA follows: TGTGCCACCAGCAGAGATAACCAGGGTTTCTATGGCTACACCTTC. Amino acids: CATSRDNQGFYGYTF.

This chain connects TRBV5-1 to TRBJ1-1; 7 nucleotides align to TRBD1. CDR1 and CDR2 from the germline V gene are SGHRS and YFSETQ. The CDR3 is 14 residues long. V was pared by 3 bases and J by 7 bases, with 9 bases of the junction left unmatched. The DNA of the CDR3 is TGCGCCAGCAGCTCGGACCCGACAGGGAATGAAGCTTTCTTT. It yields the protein CASSSDPTGNEAFF.

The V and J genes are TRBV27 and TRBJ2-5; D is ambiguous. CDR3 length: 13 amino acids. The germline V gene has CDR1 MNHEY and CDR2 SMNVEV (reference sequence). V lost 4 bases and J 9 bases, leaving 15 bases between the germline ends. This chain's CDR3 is CASSSDGAAAQYF. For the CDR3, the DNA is TGTGCCAGCAGTTCGGACGGCGCCGCGGCCCAGTACTTC.

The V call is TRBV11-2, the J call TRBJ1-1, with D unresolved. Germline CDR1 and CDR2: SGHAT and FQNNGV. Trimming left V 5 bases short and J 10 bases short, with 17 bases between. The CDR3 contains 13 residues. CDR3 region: CASSPTEAAGAFF. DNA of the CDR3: TGTGCCAGCAGCCCCACAGAGGCAGCCGGAGCTTTCTTT.

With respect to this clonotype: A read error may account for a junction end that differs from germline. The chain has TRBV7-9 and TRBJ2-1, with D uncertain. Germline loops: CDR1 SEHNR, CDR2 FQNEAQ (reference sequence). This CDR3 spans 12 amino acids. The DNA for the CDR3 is TGTGCCAGCACCCCATCCCTCAATCAGCAGTTCTTC. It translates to CASTPSLNQQFF.

CDR3 DNA: TGTGCCAGCAGTGAACCACGCCTCGACAGGGCAGATACGCAGTATTTT. This codes for CASSEPRLDRADTQYF. This chain links TRBV6-1 with TRBJ2-3, with TRBD1 matching 7 bases. CDR3 length: 16 residues. The ends lost 2 bases at V and 4 bases at J; junction bases unmatched: 9. From germline, CDR1 is MNHNS and CDR2 SASEGT.

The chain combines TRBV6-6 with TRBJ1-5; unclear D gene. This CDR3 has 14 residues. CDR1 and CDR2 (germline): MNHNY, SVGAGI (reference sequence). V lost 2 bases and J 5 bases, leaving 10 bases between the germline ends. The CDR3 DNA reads TGTGCCAGCAGTTACACCGAATCGCATCAGCCCCAGCATTTT. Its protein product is CASSYTESHQPQHF.

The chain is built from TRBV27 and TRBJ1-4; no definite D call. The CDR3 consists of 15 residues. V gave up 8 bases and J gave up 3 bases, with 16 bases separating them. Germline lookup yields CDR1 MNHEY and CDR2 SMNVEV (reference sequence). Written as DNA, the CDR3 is TGTGCCAGCCTACAACTCGGGGTGGCTAATGAAAAACTGTTTTTT. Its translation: CASLQLGVANEKLFF.

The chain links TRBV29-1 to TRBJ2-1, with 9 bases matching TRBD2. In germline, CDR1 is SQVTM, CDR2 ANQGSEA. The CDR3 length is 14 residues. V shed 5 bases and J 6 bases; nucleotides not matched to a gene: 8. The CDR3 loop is CSVFGGRDFNEQFF. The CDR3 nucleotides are TGCAGCGTTTTCGGCGGGAGGGACTTCAATGAGCAGTTCTTC.

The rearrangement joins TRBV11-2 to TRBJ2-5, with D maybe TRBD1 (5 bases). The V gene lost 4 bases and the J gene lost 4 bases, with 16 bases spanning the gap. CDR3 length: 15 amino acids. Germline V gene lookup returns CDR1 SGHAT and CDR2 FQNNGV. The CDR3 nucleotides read TGTGCCAGCAGCTACCGTGGGGCCCAGGGAGAGACCCAGTACTTC. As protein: CASSYRGAQGETQYF. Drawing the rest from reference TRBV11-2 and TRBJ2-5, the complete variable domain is EAGVAQSPRYKIIEKRQSVAFWCNPISGHATLYWYQQILGQGPKLLIQFQNNGVVDDSQLPKDRFSAERLKGVDSTLKIQPAKLEDSAVYLCASSYRGAQGETQYFGPGTRLLVL.

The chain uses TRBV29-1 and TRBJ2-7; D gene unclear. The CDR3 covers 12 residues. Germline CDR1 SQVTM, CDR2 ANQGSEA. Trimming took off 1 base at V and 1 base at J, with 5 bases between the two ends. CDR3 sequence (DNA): TGCAGCGTTGAAGGACGGTCCTACGAGCAGTACTTC. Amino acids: CSVEGRSYEQYF.

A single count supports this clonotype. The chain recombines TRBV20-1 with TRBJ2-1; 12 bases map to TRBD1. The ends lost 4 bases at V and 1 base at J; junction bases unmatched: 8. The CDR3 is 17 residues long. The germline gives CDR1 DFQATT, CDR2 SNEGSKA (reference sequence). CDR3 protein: CSATGQGAPRSYNEQFF. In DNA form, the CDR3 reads TGCAGTGCTACGGGACAGGGGGCGCCGCGGTCCTACAATGAGCAGTTCTTC.

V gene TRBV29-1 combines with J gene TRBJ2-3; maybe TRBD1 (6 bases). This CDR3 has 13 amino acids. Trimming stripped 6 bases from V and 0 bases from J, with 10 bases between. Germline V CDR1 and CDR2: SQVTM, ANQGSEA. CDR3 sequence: CSVGQTSTDTQYF. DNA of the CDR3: TGCAGCGTCGGACAGACCAGCACAGATACGCAGTATTTT.

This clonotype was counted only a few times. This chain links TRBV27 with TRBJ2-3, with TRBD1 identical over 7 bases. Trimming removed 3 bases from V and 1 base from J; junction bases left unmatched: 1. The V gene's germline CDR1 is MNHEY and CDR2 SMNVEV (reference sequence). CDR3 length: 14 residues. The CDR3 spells CASSFGQGTDTQYF. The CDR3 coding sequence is TGTGCCAGCAGTTTCGGACAGGGCACAGATACGCAGTATTTT.

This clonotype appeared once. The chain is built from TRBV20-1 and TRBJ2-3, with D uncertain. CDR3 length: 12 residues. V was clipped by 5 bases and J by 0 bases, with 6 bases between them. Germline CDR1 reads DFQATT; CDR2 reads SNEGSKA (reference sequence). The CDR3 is CSAPESTDTQYF. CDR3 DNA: TGCAGTGCTCCTGAGAGCACAGATACGCAGTATTTT.

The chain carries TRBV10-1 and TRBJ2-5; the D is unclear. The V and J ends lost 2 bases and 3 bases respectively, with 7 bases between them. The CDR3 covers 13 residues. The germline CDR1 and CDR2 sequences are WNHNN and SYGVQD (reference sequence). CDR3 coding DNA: TGCGCCAGCAGTGAGACATTGGAAGAGACCCAGTACTTC. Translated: CASSETLEETQYF.